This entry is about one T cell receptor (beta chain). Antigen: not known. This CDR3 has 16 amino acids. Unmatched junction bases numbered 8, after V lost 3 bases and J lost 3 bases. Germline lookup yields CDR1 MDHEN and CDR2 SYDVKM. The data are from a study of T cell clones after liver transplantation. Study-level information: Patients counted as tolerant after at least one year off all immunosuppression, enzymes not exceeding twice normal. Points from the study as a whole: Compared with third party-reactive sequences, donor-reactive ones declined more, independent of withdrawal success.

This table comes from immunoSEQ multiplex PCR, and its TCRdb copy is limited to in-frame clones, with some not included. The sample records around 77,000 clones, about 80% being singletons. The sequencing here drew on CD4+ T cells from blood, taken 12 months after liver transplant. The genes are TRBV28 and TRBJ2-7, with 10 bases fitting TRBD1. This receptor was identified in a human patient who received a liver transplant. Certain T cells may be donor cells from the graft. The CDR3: CASSFQYRTGGYEQYF. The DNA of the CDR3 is TGTGCCAGCAGTTTTCAATACCGGACAGGGGGCTACGAGCAGTACTTC.